What follows describes a single T cell receptor (beta chain). The CDR3 extends over 16 amino acids. V dropped 2 bases and J dropped 2; count of bases not matched to a gene: 5. Germline lookup yields CDR1 MNHNS and CDR2 SASEGT. The data stem from a study of shared clonotypes between healthy human individuals. Study at large: Aged between 18 and 49, the donors were a couple of women and a few men.

Replicate PCRs for unsorted PBMC used about 0.3 ug DNA (approximately 30,000 T cell genomes). It was on ten immunoSEQ deep assay plates that unsorted PBMC DNA was sequenced. The repertoire was sequenced with immunoSEQ multiplex PCR; TCRdb's copy has only in-frame clones and lacks some. This table holds hundreds of thousands of clones, about three quarters found once. This chain uses TRBV6-1 with TRBJ2-3; 9 bases are shared with TRBD1. The sample consisted of PBMCs. The sequence was obtained from a woman aged 40 to 50 in good health. Some clones in this sample may be carry-over from other donors' samples. DNA of the CDR3: TGTGCCAGCAGTGAACTGTGGACAGGGGTCACAGATACGCAGTATTTT. It encodes CASSELWTGVTDTQYF.